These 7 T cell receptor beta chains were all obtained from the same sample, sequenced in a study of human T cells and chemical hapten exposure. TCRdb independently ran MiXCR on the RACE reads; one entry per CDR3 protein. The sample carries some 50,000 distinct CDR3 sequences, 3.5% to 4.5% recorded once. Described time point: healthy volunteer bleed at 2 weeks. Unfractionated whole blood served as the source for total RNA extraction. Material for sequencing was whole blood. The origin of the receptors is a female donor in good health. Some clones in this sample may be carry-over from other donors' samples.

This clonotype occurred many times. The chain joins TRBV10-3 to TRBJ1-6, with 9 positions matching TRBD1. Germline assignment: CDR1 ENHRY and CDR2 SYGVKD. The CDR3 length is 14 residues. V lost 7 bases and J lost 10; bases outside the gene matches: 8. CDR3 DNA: TGTGCCATCACCTCGGACAGGGGAAAATCACCCCTCCACTTT. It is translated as CAITSDRGKSPLHF.

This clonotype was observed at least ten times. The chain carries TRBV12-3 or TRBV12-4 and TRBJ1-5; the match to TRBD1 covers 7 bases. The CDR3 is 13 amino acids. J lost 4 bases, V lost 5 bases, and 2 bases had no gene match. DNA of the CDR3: TGTGCCAGCAGTGGGACAGCGAATCAGCCCCAGCATTTT. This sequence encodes CASSGTANQPQHF.

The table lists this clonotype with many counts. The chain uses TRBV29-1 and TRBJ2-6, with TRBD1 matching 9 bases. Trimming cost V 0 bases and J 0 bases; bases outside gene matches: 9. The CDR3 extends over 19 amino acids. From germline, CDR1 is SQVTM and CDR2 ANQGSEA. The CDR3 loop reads CSVEDGRDRVRSGANVLTF. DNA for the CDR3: TGCAGCGTTGAAGATGGCCGGGACAGGGTTCGCTCTGGGGCCAACGTCCTGACTTTC.

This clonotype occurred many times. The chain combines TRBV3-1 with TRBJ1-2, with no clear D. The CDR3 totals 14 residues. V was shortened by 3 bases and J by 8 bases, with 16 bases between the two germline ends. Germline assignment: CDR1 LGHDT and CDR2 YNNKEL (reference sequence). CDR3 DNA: TGTGCCAGCAGCCACCTAGAGGCCGTCGGAGGCTACACCTTC. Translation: CASSHLEAVGGYTF.

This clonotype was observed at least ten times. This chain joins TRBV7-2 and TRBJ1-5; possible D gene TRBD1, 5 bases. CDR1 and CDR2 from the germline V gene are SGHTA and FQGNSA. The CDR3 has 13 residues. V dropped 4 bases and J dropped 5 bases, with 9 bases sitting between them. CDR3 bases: TGTGCCAGCAGCTCCCTCAGGGATCAGCCCCAGCATTTT. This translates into CASSSLRDQPQHF.

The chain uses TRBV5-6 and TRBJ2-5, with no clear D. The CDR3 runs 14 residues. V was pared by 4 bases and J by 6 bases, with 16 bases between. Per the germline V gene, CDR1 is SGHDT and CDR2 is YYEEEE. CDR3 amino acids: CASSLEFRWQTQYF. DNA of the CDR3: TGTGCCAGCAGCCTAGAATTTCGATGGCAGACCCAGTACTTC.

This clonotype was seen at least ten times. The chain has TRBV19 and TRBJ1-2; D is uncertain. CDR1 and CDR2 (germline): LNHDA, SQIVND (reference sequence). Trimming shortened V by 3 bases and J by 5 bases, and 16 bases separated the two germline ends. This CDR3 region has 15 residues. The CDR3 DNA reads TGTGCCAGTAGTATCCGGTCGTCACAGCCTTATGGCTACACCTTC. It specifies CASSIRSSQPYGYTF. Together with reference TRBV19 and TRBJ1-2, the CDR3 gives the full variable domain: DGGITQSPKYLFRKEGQNVTLSCEQNLNHDAMYWYRQDPGQGLRLIYYSQIVNDFQKGDIAEGYSVSREKKESFPLTVTSAQKNPTAFYLCASSIRSSQPYGYTFGSGTRLTVV.